The 7 T cell receptor beta chains below were found in one sample sequenced in a study of blood T cells in healthy people across ages (dated by TCRdb to 2015 to 2017). Libraries were prepared through 5' RACE. The sample was run on an Illumina HiSeq 2500. A second PCR of about 6 to 11 cycles was run with a J-beta primer mix and a sample-barcoded 5' primer. TCRdb cleaned the public reads at Q25 with fastp, built clones with MiXCR and kept in-frame beta chains. Identical CDR3 protein sequences are pooled into one entry, listed with their most common genes and DNA. The sample table contains fewer than 650,000 distinct CDR3 sequences; only one count was recorded for about 28% of them. Under 4.5% of the sample rests with the top ten. In addition, the sample was reused for a study of T cells of mothers and their children.

Sequenced: blood. The receptor source for this set is a boy between 2 and 10 years old in good health.

This chain connects TRBV29-1 to TRBJ1-6, with TRBD1 as a possible D gene (5 bases). CDR1 and CDR2 (germline): SQVTM, ANQGSEA. V was shortened by 4 bases and J by 7 bases, with 11 bases between the two germline ends. This CDR3 comprises 13 residues. CDR3 loop: CSVAGSGNSPLHF. DNA of the CDR3: TGCAGCGTTGCAGGGTCGGGCAATTCACCCCTCCACTTT. Full variable domain (missing parts from reference TRBV29-1 and TRBJ1-6): SAVISQKPSRDICQRGTSLTIQCQVDSQVTMMFWYRQQPGQSLTLIATANQGSEATYESGFVIDKFPISRPNLTFSTLTVSNMSPEDSSIYLCSVAGSGNSPLHFGNGTRLTVT.

The rearrangement uses TRBV15 and TRBJ2-5; unclear D gene. The V end was cut by 1 base, the J end by 2 bases, with 8 bases between. This CDR3 region has 14 residues. Germline CDR1 LNHNV, CDR2 YYDKDF (reference sequence). The CDR3 spells CATSRVSQQETQYF. The CDR3 region has the DNA TGTGCCACCAGCAGAGTCAGTCAGCAAGAGACCCAGTACTTC.

This clonotype was seen only a few times. The chain recombines TRBV9 with TRBJ1-1; D ambiguous. The CDR3 contains 15 residues. The germline CDR1 and CDR2 sequences are SGDLS and YYNGEE. Trimming removed 0 bases from V and 4 bases from J, with 13 bases in between. Written as DNA, the CDR3 is TGTGCCAGCAGCGTAGGGAGTGTGGGTCGCACTGAAGCTTTCTTT. Encoded protein: CASSVGSVGRTEAFF. Complete variable domain (other parts from reference TRBV9 and TRBJ1-1): DSGVTQTPKHLITATGQRVTLRCSPRSGDLSVYWYQQSLDQGLQFLIQYYNGEERAKGNILERFSAQQFPDLHSELNLSSLELGDSALYFCASSVGSVGRTEAFFGQGTRLTVV.

In this sample, this clonotype turned up a few times. The chain has TRBV5-4 and TRBJ2-2; D is uncertain. CDR1 and CDR2 from the germline V gene are SGHNT and YYREEE (reference sequence). CDR3 length: 12 residues. V was clipped by 2 bases and J by 6 bases, with 5 bases between them. The CDR3 reads CASSFASGELFF. The CDR3 DNA sequence: TGTGCCAGCAGCTTCGCTTCCGGGGAGCTGTTTTTT.

This sequence joins TRBV29-1 and TRBJ1-1; D might be TRBD1 (5 bases). From germline, CDR1 is SQVTM and CDR2 ANQGSEA. The CDR3 totals 13 residues. The V gene lost 7 bases and the J gene lost 5 bases, with 17 bases spanning the gap. The DNA of the CDR3 is TGCAGCGCTGGGTTCGCGGGGCGAACTGAAGCTTTCTTT. Translating gives CSAGFAGRTEAFF.

In this sample, this clonotype turned up once. The chain is built from TRBV6-5 and TRBJ1-1; possible D gene TRBD1, 5 bases. Trimming left V 2 bases short and J 4 bases short, with 17 bases between. Germline V CDR1 and CDR2: MNHEY, SVGAGI. The CDR3 is made up of 16 amino acids. The CDR3 bases are TGTGCCAGCAGTTACGTTTTTACGGGGCGCGGCACTGAAGCTTTCTTT. Protein: CASSYVFTGRGTEAFF.

This clonotype was observed a few times. The CDR3, as DNA: TGTGCCATCAGCGACGCTCAAGAGACCCAGTACTTC. Translated, it gives CAISDAQETQYF. V usage is TRBV10-3 and J usage is TRBJ2-5; no reliable D call. The CDR3 length is 12 residues. Trimming took off 6 bases at V and 2 bases at J, with 7 bases between the two ends. Germline V gene lookup returns CDR1 ENHRY and CDR2 SYGVKD.